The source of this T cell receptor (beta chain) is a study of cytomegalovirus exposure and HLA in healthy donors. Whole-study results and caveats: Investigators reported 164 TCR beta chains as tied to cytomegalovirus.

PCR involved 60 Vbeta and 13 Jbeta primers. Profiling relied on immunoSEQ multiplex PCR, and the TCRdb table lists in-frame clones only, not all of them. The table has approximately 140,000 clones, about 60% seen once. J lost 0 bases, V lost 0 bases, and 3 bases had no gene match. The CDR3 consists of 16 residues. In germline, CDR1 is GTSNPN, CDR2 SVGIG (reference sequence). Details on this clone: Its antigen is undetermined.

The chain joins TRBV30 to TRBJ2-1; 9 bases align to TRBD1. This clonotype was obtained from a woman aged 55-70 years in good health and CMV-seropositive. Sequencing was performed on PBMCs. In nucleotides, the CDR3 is TGTGCCTGGAGTGTAGGACAGGGGACCTCCTACAATGAGCAGTTCTTC. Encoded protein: CAWSVGQGTSYNEQFF.